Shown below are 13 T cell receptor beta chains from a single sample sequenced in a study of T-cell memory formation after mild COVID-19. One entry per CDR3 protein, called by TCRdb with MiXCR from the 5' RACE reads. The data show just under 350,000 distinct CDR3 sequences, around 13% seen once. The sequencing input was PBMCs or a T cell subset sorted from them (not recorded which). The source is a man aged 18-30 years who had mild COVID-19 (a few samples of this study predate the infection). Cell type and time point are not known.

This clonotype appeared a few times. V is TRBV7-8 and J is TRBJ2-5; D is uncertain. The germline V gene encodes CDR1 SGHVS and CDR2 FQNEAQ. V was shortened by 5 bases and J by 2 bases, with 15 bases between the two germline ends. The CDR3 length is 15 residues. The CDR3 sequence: CASSPRWAVQETQYF. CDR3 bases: TGTGCCAGCAGCCCCCGGTGGGCGGTTCAAGAGACCCAGTACTTC.

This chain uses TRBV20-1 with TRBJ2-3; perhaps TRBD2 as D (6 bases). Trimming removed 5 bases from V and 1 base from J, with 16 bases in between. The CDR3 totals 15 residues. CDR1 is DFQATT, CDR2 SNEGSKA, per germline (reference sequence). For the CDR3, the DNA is TGCAGTGCTTTTTTCAGGGAGCGGGGCACAGATACGCAGTATTTT. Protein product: CSAFFRERGTDTQYF.

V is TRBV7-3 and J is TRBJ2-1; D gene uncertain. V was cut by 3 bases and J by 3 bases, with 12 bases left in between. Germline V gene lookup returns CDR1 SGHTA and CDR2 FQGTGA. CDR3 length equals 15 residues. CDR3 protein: CASSLVASLYNEQFF. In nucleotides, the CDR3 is TGTGCCAGCAGCTTGGTAGCATCTCTCTACAATGAGCAGTTCTTC.

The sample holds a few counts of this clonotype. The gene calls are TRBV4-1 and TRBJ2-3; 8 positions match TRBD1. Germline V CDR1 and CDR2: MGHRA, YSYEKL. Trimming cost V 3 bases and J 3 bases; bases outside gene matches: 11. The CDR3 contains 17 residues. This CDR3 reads CASSQGIRGRWTDTQYF. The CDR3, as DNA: TGCGCCAGCAGCCAGGGGATCAGGGGGCGCTGGACAGATACGCAGTATTTT.

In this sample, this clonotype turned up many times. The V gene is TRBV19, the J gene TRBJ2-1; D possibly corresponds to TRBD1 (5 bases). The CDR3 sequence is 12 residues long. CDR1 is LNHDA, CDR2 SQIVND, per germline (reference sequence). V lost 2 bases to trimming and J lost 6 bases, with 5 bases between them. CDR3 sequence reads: CASSIQGNEQFF. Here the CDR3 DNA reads TGTGCCAGTAGTATACAGGGCAATGAGCAGTTCTTC.

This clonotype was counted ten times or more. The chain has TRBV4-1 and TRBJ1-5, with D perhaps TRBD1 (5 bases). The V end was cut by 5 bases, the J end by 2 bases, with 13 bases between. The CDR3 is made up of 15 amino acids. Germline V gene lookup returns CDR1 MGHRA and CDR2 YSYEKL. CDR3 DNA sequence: TGCGCCAGCAGCGGAAAATGGGGCGGCAATCAGCCCCAGCATTTT. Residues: CASSGKWGGNQPQHF.

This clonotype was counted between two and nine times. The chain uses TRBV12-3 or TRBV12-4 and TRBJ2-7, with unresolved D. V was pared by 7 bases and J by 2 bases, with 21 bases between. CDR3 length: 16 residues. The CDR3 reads CASIHGRERGTYEQYV. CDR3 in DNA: TGTGCCAGCATCCACGGTCGAGAGAGAGGAACCTACGAGCAGTACGTC.

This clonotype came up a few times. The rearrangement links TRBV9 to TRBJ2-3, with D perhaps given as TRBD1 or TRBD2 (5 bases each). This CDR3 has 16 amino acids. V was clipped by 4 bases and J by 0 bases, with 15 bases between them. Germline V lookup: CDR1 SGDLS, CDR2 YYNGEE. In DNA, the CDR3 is TGTGCCAGCAGCCTAGAGGGGCAGGCTAGCACAGATACGCAGTATTTT. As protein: CASSLEGQASTDTQYF.

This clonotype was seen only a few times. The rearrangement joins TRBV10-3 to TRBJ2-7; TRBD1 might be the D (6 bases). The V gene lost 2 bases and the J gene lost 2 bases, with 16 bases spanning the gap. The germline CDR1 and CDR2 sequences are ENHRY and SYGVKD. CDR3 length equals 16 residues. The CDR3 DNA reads TGTGCCATCAGTGAGGCACCGACAGGCAAAACCTACGAGCAGTACTTC. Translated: CAISEAPTGKTYEQYF.

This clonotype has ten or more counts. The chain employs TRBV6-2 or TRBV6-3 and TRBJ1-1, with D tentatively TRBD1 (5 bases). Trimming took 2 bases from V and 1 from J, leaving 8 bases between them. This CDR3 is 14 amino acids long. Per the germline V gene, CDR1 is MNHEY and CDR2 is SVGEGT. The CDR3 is CASSYAGPNTEAFF. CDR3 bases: TGTGCCAGCAGTTACGCAGGGCCGAACACTGAAGCTTTCTTT.

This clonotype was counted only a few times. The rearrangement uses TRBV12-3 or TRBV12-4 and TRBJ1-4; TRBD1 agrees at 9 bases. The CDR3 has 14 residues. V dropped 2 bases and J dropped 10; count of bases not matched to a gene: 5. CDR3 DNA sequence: TGTGCCAGCAGTTTAATGGACAGGGGTGGAAAACTGTTTTTT. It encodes CASSLMDRGGKLFF.

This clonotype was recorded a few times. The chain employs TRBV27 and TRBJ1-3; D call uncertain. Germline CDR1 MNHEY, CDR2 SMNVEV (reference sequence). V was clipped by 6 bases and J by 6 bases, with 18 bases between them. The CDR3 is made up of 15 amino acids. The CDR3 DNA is TGTGCCAGCAGCCGCCGGCTAGGTATCTCAAACACCATATATTTT. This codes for CASSRRLGISNTIYF.

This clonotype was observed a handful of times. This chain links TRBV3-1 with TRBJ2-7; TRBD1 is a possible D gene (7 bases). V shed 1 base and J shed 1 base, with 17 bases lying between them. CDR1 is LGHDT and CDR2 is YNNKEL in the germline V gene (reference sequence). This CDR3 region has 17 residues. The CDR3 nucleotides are TGTGCCAGCAGCCAAGCCGCGGTGGAGGGGGCATCCTACGAGCAGTACTTC. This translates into CASSQAAVEGASYEQYF.